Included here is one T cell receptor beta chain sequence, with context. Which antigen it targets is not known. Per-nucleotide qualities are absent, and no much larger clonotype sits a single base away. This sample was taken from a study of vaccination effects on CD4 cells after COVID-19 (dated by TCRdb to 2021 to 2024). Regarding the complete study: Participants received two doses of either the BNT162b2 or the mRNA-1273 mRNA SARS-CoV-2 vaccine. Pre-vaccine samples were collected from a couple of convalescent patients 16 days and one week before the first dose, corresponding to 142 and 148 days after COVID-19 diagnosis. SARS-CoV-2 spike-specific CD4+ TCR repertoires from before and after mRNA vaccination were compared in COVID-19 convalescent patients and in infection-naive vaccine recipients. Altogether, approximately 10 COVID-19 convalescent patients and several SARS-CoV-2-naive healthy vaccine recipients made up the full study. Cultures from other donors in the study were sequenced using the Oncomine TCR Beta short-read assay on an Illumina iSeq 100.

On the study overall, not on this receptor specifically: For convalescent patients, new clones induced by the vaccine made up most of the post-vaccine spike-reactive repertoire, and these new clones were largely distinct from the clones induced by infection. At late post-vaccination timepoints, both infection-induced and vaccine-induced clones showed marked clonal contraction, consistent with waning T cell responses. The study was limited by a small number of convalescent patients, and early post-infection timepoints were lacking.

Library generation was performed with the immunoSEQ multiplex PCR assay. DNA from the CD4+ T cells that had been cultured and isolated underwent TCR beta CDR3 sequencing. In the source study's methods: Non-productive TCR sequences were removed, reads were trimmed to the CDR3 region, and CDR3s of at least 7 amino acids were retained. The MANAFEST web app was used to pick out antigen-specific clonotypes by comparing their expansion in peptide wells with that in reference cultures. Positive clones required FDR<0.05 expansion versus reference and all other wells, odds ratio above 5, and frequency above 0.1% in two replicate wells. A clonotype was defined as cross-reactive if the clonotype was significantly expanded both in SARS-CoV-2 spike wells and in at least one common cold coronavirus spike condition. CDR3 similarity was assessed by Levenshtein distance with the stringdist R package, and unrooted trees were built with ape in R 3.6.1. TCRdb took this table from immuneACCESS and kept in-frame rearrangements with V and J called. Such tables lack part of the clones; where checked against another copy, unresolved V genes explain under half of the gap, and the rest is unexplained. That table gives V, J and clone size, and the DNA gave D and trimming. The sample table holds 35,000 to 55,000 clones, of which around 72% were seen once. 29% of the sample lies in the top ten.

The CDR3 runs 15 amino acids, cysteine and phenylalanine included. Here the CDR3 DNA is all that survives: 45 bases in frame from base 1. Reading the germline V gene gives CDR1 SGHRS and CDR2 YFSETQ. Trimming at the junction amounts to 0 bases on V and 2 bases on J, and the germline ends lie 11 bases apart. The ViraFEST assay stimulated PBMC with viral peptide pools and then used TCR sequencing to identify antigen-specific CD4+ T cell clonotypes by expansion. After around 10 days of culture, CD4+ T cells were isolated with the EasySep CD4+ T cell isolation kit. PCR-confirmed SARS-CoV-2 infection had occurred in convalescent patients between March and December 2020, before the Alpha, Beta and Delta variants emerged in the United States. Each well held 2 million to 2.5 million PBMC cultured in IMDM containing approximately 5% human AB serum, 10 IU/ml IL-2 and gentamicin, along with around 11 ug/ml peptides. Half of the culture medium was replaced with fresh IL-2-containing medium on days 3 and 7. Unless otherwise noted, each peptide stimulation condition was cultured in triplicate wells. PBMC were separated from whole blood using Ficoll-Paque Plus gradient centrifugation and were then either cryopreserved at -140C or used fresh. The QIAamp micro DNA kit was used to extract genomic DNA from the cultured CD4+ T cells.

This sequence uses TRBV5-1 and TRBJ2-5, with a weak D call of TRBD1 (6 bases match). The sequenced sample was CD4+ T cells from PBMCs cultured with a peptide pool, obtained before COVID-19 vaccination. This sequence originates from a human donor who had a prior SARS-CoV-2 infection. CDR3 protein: CASSLAGTRQETQYF. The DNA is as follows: TGCGCCAGCAGCTTGGCCGGGACACGGCAAGAGACCCAGTACTTC.